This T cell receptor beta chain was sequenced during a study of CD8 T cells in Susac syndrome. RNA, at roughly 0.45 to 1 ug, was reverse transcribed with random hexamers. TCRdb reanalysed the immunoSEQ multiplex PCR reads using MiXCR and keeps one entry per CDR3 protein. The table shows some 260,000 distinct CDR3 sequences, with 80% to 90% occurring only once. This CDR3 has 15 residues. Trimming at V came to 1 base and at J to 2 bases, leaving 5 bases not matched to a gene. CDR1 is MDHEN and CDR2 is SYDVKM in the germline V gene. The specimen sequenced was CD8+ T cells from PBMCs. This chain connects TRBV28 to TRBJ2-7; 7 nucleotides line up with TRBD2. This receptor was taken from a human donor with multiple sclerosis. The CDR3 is CASSLLSSGPYEQYF. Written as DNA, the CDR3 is TGTGCCAGCAGTTTATTGTCTAGCGGACCCTACGAGCAGTACTTC.